One and the same sample provided the 7 T cell receptor beta chains below, sequenced in a study of cytomegalovirus exposure and HLA in healthy donors. 13 Jbeta primers and 60 Vbeta primers were used for the PCR. Measured with immunoSEQ multiplex PCR; TCRdb has only the in-frame clones, and not every one. Its clone listing holds 96,000 or so clones. Material for sequencing was PBMCs. All receptors come from a girl aged 10 to 17 in good health and CMV-seropositive.

The chain carries TRBV7-9 and TRBJ1-2; tentatively, D is TRBD1 (5 bases). Germline values: CDR1 SEHNR, CDR2 FQNEAQ (reference sequence). The CDR3 runs to 15 residues. Trimming cost V 5 bases and J 3 bases, with 16 bases left between them. CDR3 region: CASSNLPGLYYGYTF. The CDR3 DNA sequence: TGTGCCAGCAGCAACCTCCCAGGGCTTTACTATGGCTACACCTTC.

This rearrangement joins TRBV4-3 to TRBJ2-3; the match to TRBD1 covers 12 bases. From germline, CDR1 is LGHNA and CDR2 YSLEER. Losses at the gene ends were 3 bases for V and 1 base for J; bases not matched to a gene: 14. The CDR3 length is 20 residues. As DNA, the CDR3 is TGCGCCAGCAGCCACGAGGGACAGGGGGCCCCTACACGCGGCACAGATACGCAGTATTTT. Translating gives CASSHEGQGAPTRGTDTQYF.

The chain couples TRBV13 to TRBJ2-1, with TRBD2 identical over 7 bases. V gave up 7 bases and J gave up 7 bases; unmatched junction bases: 10. Per germline, CDR1 PRHDT and CDR2 FYEKMQ (reference sequence). The CDR3 contains 14 residues. CDR3 region: CASTPAGLANEQFF. The CDR3, as DNA: TGTGCCAGCACCCCAGCGGGGCTTGCAAATGAGCAGTTCTTC.

V gene TRBV9 combines with J gene TRBJ1-2; a possible D gene is TRBD1 (6 bases). Trimming left V 3 bases short and J 4 bases short, with 13 bases between. The CDR3 length is 14 residues. Germline V gene sequence: CDR1 SGDLS, CDR2 YYNGEE. CDR3 region: CASSADRSGYGYTF. The CDR3 DNA is TGTGCCAGCAGCGCCGACAGGTCTGGCTATGGCTACACCTTC.

The chain employs TRBV25-1 and TRBJ2-1, with unresolved D. The V end lost 7 bases, the J end lost 9 bases, and 16 bases lay between the germline ends. Germline loops: CDR1 MGHDK, CDR2 SYGVNS. The CDR3 loop spans 13 amino acids. The CDR3 nucleotides read TGTGCCAGCACCGCTTTCGGTTCGGGTGAGCAGTTCTTC. It encodes CASTAFGSGEQFF. Supplemented by reference TRBV25-1 and TRBJ2-1, the full variable domain reads EADIYQTPRYLVIGTGKKITLECSQTMGHDKMYWYQQDPGMELHLIHYSYGVNSTEKGDLSSESTVSRIRTEHFPLTLESARPSHTSQYLCASTAFGSGEQFFGPGTRLTVL.

This chain uses TRBV5-1 with TRBJ2-5; 10 positions agree with TRBD1. This CDR3 has 17 amino acids. J was trimmed by 0 bases and V by 3 bases; bases with no gene match: 8. The germline V gene has CDR1 SGHRS and CDR2 YFSETQ. CDR3 coding DNA: TGCGCCAGCAGCTGGGGACAGGGGACCTCGTACCAAGAGACCCAGTACTTC. Translation: CASSWGQGTSYQETQYF.

The chain has TRBV9 and TRBJ2-3; unclear D gene. V lost 1 base and J 0 bases, leaving 3 bases between the germline ends. Germline V gene sequence: CDR1 SGDLS, CDR2 YYNGEE. The CDR3 has 13 amino acids. CDR3: CASSVTSTDTQYF. DNA of the CDR3: TGTGCCAGCAGCGTAACAAGCACAGATACGCAGTATTTT.